Reported below is one T cell receptor (beta chain). These data originate in a study of cytomegalovirus exposure and HLA in healthy donors. The PCR contained 60 Vbeta and 13 Jbeta primers. Clones were read by immunoSEQ multiplex PCR, and TCRdb kept only the in-frame ones, dropping some. The sample holds roughly 220,000 clones, roughly 80% seen once. V dropped 1 base and J dropped 2 bases, with 8 bases sitting between them. The CDR3 consists of 14 residues. From germline, CDR1 is SEHNR and CDR2 FQNEAQ (reference sequence). This clonotype originated in a man younger than 45 in good health and CMV-seronegative. The gene calls are TRBV7-9 and TRBJ1-2, with no clear D. The sequenced material came from PBMCs. In nucleotides, the CDR3 is TGTGCCAGCAGCTTAGTGGCGGAAAACTATGGCTACACCTTC. Translation: CASSLVAENYGYTF.